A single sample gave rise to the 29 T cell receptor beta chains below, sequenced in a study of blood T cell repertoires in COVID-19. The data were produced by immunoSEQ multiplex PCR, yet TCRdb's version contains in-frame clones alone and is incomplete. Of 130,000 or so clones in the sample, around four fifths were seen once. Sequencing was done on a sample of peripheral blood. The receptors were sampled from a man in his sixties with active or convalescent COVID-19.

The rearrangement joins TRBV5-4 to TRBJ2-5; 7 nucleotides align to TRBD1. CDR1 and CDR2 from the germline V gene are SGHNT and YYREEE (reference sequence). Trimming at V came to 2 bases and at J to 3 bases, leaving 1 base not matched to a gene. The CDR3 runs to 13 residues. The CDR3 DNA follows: TGTGCCAGCAGCTTAACAGGGGAAGAGACCCAGTACTTC. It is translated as CASSLTGEETQYF.

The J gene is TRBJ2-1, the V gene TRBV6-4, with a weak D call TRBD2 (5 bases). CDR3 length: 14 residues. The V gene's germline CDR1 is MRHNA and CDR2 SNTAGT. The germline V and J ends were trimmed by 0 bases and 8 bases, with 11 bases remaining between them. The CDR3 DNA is TGTGCCAGCAGTGACTCCGGTAGAGGGCATGAGCAGTTCTTC. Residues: CASSDSGRGHEQFF.

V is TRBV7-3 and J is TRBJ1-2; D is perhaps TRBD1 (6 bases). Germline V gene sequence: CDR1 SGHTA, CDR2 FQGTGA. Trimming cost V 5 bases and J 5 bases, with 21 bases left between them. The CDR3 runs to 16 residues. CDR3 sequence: CASSPYRARRLYGYTF. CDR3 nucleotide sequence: TGTGCCAGCAGCCCGTACAGGGCCCGACGGCTATATGGCTACACCTTC.

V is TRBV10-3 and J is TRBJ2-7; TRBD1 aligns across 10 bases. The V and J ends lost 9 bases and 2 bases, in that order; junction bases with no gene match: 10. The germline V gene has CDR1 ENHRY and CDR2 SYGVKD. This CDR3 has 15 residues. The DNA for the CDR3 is TGTGCCATTTCTACCACCGGGACAGGGGCCTACGAGCAGTACTTC. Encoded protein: CAISTTGTGAYEQYF.

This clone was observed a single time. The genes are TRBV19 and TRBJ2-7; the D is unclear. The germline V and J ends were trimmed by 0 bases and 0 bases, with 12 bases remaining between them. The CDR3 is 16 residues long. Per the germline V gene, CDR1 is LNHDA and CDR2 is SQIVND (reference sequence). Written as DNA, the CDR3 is TGTGCCAGTAGTATAGATCCCGTCCTGAGCTCCTACGAGCAGTACTTC. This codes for CASSIDPVLSSYEQYF.

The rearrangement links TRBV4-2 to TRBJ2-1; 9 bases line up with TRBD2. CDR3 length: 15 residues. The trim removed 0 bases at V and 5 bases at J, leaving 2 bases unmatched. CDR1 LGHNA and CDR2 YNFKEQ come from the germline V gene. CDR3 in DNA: TGTGCCAGCAGCCAAGAGACTAGCGGAAACAATGAGCAGTTCTTC. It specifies CASSQETSGNNEQFF.

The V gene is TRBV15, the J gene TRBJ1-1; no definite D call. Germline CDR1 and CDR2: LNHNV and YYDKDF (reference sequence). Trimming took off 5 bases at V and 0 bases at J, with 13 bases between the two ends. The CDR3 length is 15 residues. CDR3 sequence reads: CATSGVLVMNTEAFF. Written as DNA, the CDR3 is TGTGCCACCAGCGGAGTTTTAGTAATGAACACTGAAGCTTTCTTT.

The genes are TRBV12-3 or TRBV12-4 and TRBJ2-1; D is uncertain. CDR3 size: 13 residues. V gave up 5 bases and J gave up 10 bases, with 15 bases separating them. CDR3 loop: CASSPVVLEEQFF. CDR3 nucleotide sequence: TGTGCCAGCAGTCCCGTCGTGCTGGAGGAGCAGTTCTTC.

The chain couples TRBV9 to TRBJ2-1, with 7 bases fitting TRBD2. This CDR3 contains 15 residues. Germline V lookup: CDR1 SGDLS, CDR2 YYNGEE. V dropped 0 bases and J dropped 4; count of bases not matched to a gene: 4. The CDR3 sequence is CASSVVASGYNEQFF. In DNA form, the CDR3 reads TGTGCCAGCAGCGTAGTAGCTAGCGGTTACAATGAGCAGTTCTTC.

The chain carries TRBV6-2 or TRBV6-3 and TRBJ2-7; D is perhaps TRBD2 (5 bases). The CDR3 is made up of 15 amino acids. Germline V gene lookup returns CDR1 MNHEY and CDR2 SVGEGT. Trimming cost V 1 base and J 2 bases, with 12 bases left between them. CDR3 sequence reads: CASSYYPGIAYEQYF. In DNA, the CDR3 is TGTGCCAGCAGTTACTACCCCGGGATCGCCTACGAGCAGTACTTC.

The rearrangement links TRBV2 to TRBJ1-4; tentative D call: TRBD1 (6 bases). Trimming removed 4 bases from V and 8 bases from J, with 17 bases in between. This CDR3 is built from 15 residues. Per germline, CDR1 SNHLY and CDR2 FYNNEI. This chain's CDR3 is CASSVTGQWGEKLFF. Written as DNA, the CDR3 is TGTGCCAGCAGTGTAACAGGGCAATGGGGGGAAAAACTGTTTTTT.

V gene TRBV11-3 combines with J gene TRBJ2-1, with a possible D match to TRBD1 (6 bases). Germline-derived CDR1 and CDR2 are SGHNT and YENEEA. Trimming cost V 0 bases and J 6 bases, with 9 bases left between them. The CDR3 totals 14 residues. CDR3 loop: CASSLDPGANEQFF. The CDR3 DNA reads TGTGCCAGCAGCTTAGACCCAGGGGCCAATGAGCAGTTCTTC.

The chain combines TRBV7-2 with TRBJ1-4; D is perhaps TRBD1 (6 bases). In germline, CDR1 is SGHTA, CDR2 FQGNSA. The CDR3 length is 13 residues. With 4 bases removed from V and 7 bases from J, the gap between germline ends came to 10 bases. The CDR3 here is CASSSGTLEKLFF. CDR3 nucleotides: TGTGCCAGCAGCTCCGGGACACTTGAAAAACTGTTTTTT.

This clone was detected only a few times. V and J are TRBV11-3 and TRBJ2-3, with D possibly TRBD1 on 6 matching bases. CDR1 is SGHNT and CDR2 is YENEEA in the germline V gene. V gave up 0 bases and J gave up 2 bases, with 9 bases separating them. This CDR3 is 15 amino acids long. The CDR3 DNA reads TGTGCCAGCAGCTTAGACGCAGGGGACACAGATACGCAGTATTTT. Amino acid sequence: CASSLDAGDTDTQYF.

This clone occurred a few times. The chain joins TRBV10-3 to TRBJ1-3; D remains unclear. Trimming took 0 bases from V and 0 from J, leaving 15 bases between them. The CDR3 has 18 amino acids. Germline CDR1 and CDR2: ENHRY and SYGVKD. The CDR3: CAISESRGGGTSGNTIYF. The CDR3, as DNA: TGTGCCATCAGTGAGTCGAGAGGTGGCGGCACCTCTGGAAACACCATATATTTT.

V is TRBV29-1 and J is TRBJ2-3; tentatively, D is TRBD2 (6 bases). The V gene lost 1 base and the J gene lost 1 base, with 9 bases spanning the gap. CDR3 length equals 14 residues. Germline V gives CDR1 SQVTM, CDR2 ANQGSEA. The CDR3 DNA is TGCAGCGTTGAAGCGGCTAGCGGCACAGATACGCAGTATTTT. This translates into CSVEAASGTDTQYF.

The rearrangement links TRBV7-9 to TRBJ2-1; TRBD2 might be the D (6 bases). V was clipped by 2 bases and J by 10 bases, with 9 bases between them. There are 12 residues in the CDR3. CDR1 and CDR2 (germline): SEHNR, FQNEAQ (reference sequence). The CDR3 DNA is TGTGCCAGCAGCTTAACTAGCCTGGAGCAGTTCTTC. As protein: CASSLTSLEQFF.

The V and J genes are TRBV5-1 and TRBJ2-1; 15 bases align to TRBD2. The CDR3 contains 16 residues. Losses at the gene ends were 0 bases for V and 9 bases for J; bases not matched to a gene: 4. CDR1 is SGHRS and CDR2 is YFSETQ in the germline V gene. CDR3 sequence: CASSLGAGLAGGEQFF. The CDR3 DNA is TGCGCCAGCAGCTTGGGTGCGGGACTAGCGGGAGGTGAGCAGTTCTTC. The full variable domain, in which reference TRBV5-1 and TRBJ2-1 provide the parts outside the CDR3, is KAGVTQTPRYLIKTRGQQVTLSCSPISGHRSVSWYQQTPGQGLQFLFEYFSETQRNKGNFPGRFSGRQFSNSRSEMNVSTLELGDSALYLCASSLGAGLAGGEQFFGPGTRLTVL.

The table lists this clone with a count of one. The CDR3 sequence: CASSVEPGNTIYF. The CDR3, as DNA: TGTGCCAGCAGCGTAGAGCCTGGAAACACCATATATTTT. This sequence joins TRBV9 and TRBJ1-3, with no clear D. The germline V gene has CDR1 SGDLS and CDR2 YYNGEE. CDR3 length: 13 residues. The V gene lost 0 bases and the J gene lost 2 bases, with 3 bases spanning the gap.

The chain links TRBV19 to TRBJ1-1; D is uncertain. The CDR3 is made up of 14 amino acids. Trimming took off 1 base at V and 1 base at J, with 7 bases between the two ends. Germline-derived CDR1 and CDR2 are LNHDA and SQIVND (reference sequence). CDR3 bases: TGTGCCAGTAGTATAGCCGACACGAACACTGAAGCTTTCTTT. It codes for CASSIADTNTEAFF.

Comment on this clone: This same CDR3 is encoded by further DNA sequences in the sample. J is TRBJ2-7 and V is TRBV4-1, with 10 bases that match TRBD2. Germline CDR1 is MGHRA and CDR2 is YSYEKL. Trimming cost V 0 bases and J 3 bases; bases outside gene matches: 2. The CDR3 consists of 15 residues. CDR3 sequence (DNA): TGCGCCAGCAGCCAAGAACTAGCGGGACTCTACGAGCAGTACTTC. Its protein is CASSQELAGLYEQYF.

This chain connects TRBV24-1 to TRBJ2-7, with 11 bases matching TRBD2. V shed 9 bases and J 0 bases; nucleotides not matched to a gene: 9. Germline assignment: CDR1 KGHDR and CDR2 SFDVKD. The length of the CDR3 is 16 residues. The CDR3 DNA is TGTGCCACCCAATCGACTAGCGGGGATAGCTCCTACGAGCAGTACTTC. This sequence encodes CATQSTSGDSSYEQYF.

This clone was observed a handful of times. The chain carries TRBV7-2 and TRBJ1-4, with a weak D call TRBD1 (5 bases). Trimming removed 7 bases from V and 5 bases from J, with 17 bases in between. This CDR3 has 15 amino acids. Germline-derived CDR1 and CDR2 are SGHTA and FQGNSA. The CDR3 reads CASTPRARGNEKLFF. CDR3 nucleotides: TGTGCCAGCACCCCCCGGGCCCGGGGGAATGAAAAACTGTTTTTT.

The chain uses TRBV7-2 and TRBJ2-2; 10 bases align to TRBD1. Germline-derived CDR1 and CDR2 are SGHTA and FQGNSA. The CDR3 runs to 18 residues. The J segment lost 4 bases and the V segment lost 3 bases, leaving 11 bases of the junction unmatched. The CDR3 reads CASSFPTTGQGTTGELFF. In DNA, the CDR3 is TGTGCCAGCAGCTTTCCTACCACGGGACAGGGGACCACCGGGGAGCTGTTTTTT.

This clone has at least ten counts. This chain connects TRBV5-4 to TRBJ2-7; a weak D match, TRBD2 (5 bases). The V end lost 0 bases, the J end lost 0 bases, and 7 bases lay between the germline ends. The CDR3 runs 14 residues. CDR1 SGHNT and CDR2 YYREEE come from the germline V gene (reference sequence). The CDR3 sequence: CASSLAGISYEQYF. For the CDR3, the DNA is TGTGCCAGCAGCTTGGCCGGGATCTCCTACGAGCAGTACTTC.

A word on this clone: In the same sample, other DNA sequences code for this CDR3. DNA of the CDR3: TGTGCCAGCTCACCAGGAGCCTACGAGCAGTACTTC. Protein sequence: CASSPGAYEQYF. The chain links TRBV18 to TRBJ2-7; D ambiguous. V was trimmed by 2 bases and J by 2 bases, leaving 4 bases between them. The germline V gene encodes CDR1 KGHSH and CDR2 LQKENI. This CDR3 is built from 12 residues.

The CDR3 loop reads CASSLGLQASIAYEQYF. The CDR3 coding sequence is TGTGCCAGCAGCTTGGGCTTACAGGCCTCGATTGCCTACGAGCAGTACTTC. The chain links TRBV5-6 to TRBJ2-7; D is perhaps TRBD1 (5 bases). The germline V gene encodes CDR1 SGHDT and CDR2 YYEEEE. Trimming left V 0 bases short and J 2 bases short, with 18 bases between. The CDR3 contains 17 residues.

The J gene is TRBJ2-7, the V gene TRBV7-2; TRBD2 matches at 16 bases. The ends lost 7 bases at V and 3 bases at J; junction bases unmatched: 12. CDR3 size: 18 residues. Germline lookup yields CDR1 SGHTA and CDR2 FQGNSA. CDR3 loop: CASTRGGLAGGSSYEQYF. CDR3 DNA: TGTGCCAGCACCCGGGGGGGACTAGCGGGAGGGTCGAGCTACGAGCAGTACTTC.

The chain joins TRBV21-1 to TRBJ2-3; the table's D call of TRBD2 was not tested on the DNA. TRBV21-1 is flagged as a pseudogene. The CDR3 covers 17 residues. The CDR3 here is CASSTPGLAAITDTQYF. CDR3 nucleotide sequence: TGTGCCAGCAGCACACCGGGACTAGCGGCTATTACAGATACGCAGTATTTT.